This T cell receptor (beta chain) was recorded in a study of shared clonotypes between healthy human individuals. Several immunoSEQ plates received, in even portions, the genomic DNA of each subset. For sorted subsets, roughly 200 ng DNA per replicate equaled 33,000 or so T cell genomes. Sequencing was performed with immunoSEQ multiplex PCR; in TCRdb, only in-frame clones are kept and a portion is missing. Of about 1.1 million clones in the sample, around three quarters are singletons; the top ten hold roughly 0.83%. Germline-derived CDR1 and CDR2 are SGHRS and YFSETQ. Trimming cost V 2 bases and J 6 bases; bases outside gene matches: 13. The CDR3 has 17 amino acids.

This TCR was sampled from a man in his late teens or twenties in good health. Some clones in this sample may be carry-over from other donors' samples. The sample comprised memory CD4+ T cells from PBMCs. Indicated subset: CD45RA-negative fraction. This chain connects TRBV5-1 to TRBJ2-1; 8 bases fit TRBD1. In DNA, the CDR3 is TGCGCCAGCAGCTTAGGGCCGGGACTTCAGGGGGCCAATGAGCAGTTCTTC. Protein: CASSLGPGLQGANEQFF.